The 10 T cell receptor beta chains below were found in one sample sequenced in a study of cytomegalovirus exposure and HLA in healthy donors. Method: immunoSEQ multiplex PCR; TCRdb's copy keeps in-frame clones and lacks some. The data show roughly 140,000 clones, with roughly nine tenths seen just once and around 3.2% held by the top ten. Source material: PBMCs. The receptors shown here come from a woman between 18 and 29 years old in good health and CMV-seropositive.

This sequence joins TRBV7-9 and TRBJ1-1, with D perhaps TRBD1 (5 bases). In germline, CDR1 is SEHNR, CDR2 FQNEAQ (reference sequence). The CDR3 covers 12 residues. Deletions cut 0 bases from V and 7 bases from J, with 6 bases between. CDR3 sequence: CASSLATDEAFF. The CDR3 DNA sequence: TGTGCCAGCAGCTTAGCGACAGATGAAGCTTTCTTT.

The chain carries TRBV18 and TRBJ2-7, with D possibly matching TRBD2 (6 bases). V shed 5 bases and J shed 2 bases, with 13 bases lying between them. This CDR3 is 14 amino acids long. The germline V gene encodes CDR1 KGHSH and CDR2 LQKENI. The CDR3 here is CASSFRDSPYEQYF. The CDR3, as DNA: TGTGCCAGCTCATTCCGGGACTCCCCCTACGAGCAGTACTTC.

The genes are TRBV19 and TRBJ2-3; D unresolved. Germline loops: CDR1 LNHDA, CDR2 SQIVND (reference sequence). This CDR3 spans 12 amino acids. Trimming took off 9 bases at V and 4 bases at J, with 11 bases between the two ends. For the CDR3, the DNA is TGTGCCAGCTCCTTGAGGCCAGATACGCAGTATTTT. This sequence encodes CASSLRPDTQYF.

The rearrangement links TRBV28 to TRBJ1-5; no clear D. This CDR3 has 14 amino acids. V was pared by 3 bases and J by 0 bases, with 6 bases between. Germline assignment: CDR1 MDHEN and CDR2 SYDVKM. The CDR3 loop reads CASSLMASNQPQHF. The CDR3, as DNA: TGTGCCAGCAGTTTGATGGCTAGCAATCAGCCCCAGCATTTT. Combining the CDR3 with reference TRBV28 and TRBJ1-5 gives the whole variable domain DVKVTQSSRYLVKRTGEKVFLECVQDMDHENMFWYRQDPGLGLRLIYFSYDVKMKEKGDIPEGYSVSREKKERFSLILESASTNQTSMYLCASSLMASNQPQHFGDGTRLSIL.

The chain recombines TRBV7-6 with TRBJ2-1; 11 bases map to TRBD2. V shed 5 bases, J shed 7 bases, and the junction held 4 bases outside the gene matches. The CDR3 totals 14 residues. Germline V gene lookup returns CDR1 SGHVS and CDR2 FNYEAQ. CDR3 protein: CASSPGLAANEQFF. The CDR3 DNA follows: TGTGCCAGCAGCCCGGGACTAGCGGCTAATGAGCAGTTCTTC. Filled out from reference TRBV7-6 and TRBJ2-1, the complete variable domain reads GAGVSQSPRYKVTKRGQDVALRCDPISGHVSLYWYRQALGQGPEFLTYFNYEAQQDKSGLPNDRFSAERPEGSISTLTIQRTEQRDSAMYRCASSPGLAANEQFFGPGTRLTVL.

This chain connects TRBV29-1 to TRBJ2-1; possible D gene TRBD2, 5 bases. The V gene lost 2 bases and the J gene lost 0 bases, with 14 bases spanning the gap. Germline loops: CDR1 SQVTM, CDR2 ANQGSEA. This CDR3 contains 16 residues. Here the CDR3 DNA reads TGCAGCGTTGAATATTCGGGGTTTATCTCCTACAATGAGCAGTTCTTC. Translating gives CSVEYSGFISYNEQFF.

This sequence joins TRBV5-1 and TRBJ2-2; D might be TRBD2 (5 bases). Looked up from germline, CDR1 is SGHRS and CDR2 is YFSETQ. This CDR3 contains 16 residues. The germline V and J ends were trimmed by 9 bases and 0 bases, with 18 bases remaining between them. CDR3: CATRVSGFANTGELFF. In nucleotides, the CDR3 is TGCGCCACTAGAGTCTCGGGGTTCGCGAACACCGGGGAGCTGTTTTTT.

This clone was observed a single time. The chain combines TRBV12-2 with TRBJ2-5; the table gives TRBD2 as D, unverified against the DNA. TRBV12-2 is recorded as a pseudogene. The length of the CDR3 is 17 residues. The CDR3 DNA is TGTGCAAGTCGCCCCTGTAGCGGGGGGAGGGTTTTGGAGACCCAGTACTTC. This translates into CASRPCSGGRVLETQYF.

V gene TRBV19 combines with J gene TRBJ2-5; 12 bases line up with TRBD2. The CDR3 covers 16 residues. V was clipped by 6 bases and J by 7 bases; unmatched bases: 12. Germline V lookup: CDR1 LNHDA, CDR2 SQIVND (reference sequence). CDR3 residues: CASRQTSGRLRGTQYF. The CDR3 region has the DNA TGTGCCAGTAGGCAGACTAGCGGGAGACTCCGGGGGACCCAGTACTTC.

CDR3 sequence: CASSPSGGFVHEQYF. CDR3 coding DNA: TGTGCCAGCTCACCGTCAGGGGGCTTTGTCCACGAGCAGTACTTC. The chain joins TRBV18 to TRBJ2-7, with TRBD1 matching over 8 bases. Per germline, CDR1 KGHSH and CDR2 LQKENI. CDR3 length: 15 amino acids. V was pared by 3 bases and J by 5 bases, with 9 bases of the junction left unmatched.